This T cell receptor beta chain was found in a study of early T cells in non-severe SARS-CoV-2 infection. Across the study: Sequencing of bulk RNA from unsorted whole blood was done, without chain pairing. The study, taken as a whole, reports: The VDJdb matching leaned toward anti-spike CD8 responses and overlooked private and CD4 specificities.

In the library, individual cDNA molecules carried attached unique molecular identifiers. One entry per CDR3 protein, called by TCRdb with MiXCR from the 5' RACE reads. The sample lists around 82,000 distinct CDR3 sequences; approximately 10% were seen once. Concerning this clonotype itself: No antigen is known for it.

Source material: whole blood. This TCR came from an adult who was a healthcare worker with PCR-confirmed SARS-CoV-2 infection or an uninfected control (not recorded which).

The CDR3 DNA follows: TGTGCCAGCAGGGGGCCAAGGGGATCCTACAATGAGCAGTTCTTC. Translated, it gives CASRGPRGSYNEQFF. The chain carries TRBV2 and TRBJ2-1, with D perhaps TRBD1 (5 bases). The CDR3 runs 15 residues. The V gene's germline CDR1 is SNHLY and CDR2 FYNNEI. With 6 bases removed from V and 1 base from J, the gap between germline ends came to 13 bases.